The next 19 T cell receptor beta chains were all read from a single sample in a study of radiation and T cells in renal cell carcinoma. The sample's time point: baseline pretreatment blood. The treatment here: 15 Gy SBRT to primary tumor, nephrectomy 4 weeks later. Some clones are missing from TCRdb's copy, which holds only in-frame ones; the method was immunoSEQ multiplex PCR. The sample shows 85,000 to 100,000 clones, approximately 86% of them seen only once. The sequencing here drew on blood, taken from a patient whose treatment included radiotherapy and nephrectomy. The source is a man aged 50-59 years with renal cell carcinoma.

This sequence joins TRBV5-1 and TRBJ1-2; weak D call: TRBD1 (5 bases). The CDR3 contains 13 residues. Trimming shortened V by 3 bases and J by 4 bases, and 10 bases separated the two germline ends. The V gene's germline CDR1 is SGHRS and CDR2 YFSETQ. The CDR3 DNA follows: TGCGCCAGCAGCTCGGGGGAATTCTATGGCTACACCTTC. Its translation: CASSSGEFYGYTF.

The gene calls are TRBV18 and TRBJ2-2, with 7 bases identical to TRBD1. The CDR3 totals 15 residues. Losses at the gene ends were 3 bases for V and 5 bases for J; bases not matched to a gene: 6. Looked up from germline, CDR1 is KGHSH and CDR2 is LQKENI. The CDR3 DNA sequence: TGTGCCAGCTCACCGCAGGGGGACCTAACCGGGGAGCTGTTTTTT. Its translation is CASSPQGDLTGELFF.

The chain combines TRBV7-2 with TRBJ2-1; the D gene is possibly TRBD2 (7 bases). V shed 1 base and J shed 5 bases, with 15 bases lying between them. There are 16 residues in the CDR3. Germline V gene sequence: CDR1 SGHTA, CDR2 FQGNSA. The CDR3 nucleotides read TGTGCCAGCAGCTTAGTTTGGGGGGGCCGCGACAATGAGCAGTTCTTC. Amino acids: CASSLVWGGRDNEQFF.

The J gene is TRBJ2-7, the V gene TRBV7-2, with TRBD1 matching 9 bases. Germline lookup yields CDR1 SGHTA and CDR2 FQGNSA. The CDR3 is 15 residues long. V trimming: 2 bases; J trimming: 5 bases; junction bases outside the gene matches: 7. Here the CDR3 DNA reads TGTGCCAGCAGCTTAACAGGGGGCCAGTGGGACGAGCAGTACTTC. This translates into CASSLTGGQWDEQYF. The full variable domain, its missing parts supplied by reference TRBV7-2 and TRBJ2-7, is GAGVSQSPSNKVTEKGKDVELRCDPISGHTALYWYRQSLGQGLEFLIYFQGNSAPDKSGLPSDRFSAERTGGSVSTLTIQRTQQEDSAVYLCASSLTGGQWDEQYFGPGTRLTVT.

This clone was observed a few times. The rearrangement joins TRBV7-2 to TRBJ2-7, with TRBD2 matching over 8 bases. V lost 5 bases and J lost 2; bases outside the gene matches: 11. CDR1 is SGHTA, CDR2 FQGNSA, per germline. CDR3 size: 16 residues. Here the CDR3 DNA reads TGTGCCAGCAGCACGGGAGGGAGGGAACCGACCTACGAGCAGTACTTC. Protein sequence: CASSTGGREPTYEQYF.

The chain carries TRBV2 and TRBJ2-5, with D tentatively TRBD1 or TRBD2 (6 bases each). CDR3 length equals 15 residues. Between the trimmed V and J ends, which lost 5 bases and 9 bases, there was a span of 22 bases. The germline CDR1 and CDR2 sequences are SNHLY and FYNNEI. CDR3 coding DNA: TGTGCCAGCAGTTCCGAGGGACTTCCGAAGGGGGCCCAGTACTTC. Residues: CASSSEGLPKGAQYF. Complete variable domain (other parts from reference TRBV2 and TRBJ2-5): EPEVTQTPSHQVTQMGQEVILRCVPISNHLYFYWYRQILGQKVEFLVSFYNNEISEKSEIFDDQFSVERPDGSNFTLKIRSTKLEDSAMYFCASSSEGLPKGAQYFGPGTRLLVL.

This chain links TRBV6-6 with TRBJ1-2, with 11 bases identical to TRBD1. The CDR3 loop spans 15 amino acids. The V gene's germline CDR1 is MNHNY and CDR2 SVGAGI (reference sequence). The trim removed 6 bases at V and 3 bases at J, leaving 6 bases unmatched. CDR3: CASRLMGQGDYGYTF. In nucleotides, the CDR3 is TGTGCCAGCAGGCTTATGGGACAGGGGGACTATGGCTACACCTTC.

In this sample, this clone turned up once. The genes are TRBV7-2 and TRBJ1-3; 7 nucleotides line up with TRBD1. The CDR3 totals 18 residues. The germline gives CDR1 SGHTA, CDR2 FQGNSA. V gave up 1 base and J gave up 0 bases; unmatched junction bases: 9. The CDR3 DNA follows: TGTGCCAGCAGCTTAGTTCCAACAGGGGCCTTCTCTGGAAACACCATATATTTT. It translates to CASSLVPTGAFSGNTIYF.

The genes are TRBV10-3 and TRBJ2-6; the D call may be TRBD1 or TRBD2 (5 bases each). V was trimmed by 8 bases and J by 1 base, leaving 21 bases between them. Germline loops: CDR1 ENHRY, CDR2 SYGVKD. The CDR3 runs 18 residues. The CDR3 DNA follows: TGTGCCATCGCCGAAGGGATAGGGACCCTTTCTGGGGCCAACGTCCTGACTTTC. Translation gives CAIAEGIGTLSGANVLTF.

The chain joins TRBV6-6 to TRBJ1-2; D perhaps matches TRBD1 (5 bases). Germline V lookup: CDR1 MNHNY, CDR2 SVGAGI (reference sequence). The CDR3 is made up of 13 amino acids. The ends were cut back, 6 bases at V and 3 bases at J, with 11 bases in the middle. Written as DNA, the CDR3 is TGTGCCAGCAGCCGTGACAGTGACTATGGCTACACCTTC. As protein: CASSRDSDYGYTF.

This rearrangement joins TRBV27 to TRBJ2-7; 7 bases fit TRBD2. This CDR3 comprises 13 residues. Losses at the gene ends were 2 bases for V and 6 bases for J; bases not matched to a gene: 4. Per the germline V gene, CDR1 is MNHEY and CDR2 is SMNVEV (reference sequence). In DNA, the CDR3 is TGTGCCAGCAGTTTACAGCGGGATGGCGAGCAGTACTTC. Its protein is CASSLQRDGEQYF.

The chain couples TRBV11-2 to TRBJ2-3; 14 nucleotides match TRBD2. J gave up 5 bases and V 5 bases, and 3 bases lay outside the gene matches. The germline gives CDR1 SGHAT, CDR2 FQNNGV. The CDR3 contains 15 residues. This chain's CDR3 is CASSTGTSGGDTQYF. CDR3 in DNA: TGTGCCAGCAGCACCGGGACTAGCGGGGGAGATACGCAGTATTTT.

This rearrangement joins TRBV6-5 to TRBJ1-6; 10 bases map to TRBD1. The V segment lost 2 bases and the J segment 9 bases; nucleotides outside the gene matches: 7. The CDR3 spans 16 residues. Per germline, CDR1 MNHEY and CDR2 SVGAGI. This chain's CDR3 is CASSYDWTGGSSPLHF. CDR3 bases: TGTGCCAGCAGTTACGATTGGACAGGGGGAAGTTCACCCCTCCACTTT.

V gene TRBV5-5 combines with J gene TRBJ2-1, with D unresolved. Per the germline V gene, CDR1 is SGHKS and CDR2 is YYEKEE (reference sequence). V shed 0 bases and J shed 7 bases, with 11 bases lying between them. The CDR3 loop spans 14 amino acids. The CDR3 coding sequence is TGTGCCAGCAGCTTGGGGGCAGGTAGGAATGAGCAGTTCTTC. Translation gives CASSLGAGRNEQFF.

CDR3 in amino acids: CASSSPGGSSGNTIYF. The CDR3 DNA follows: TGCGCCAGCAGCTCCCCGGGCGGTAGCTCTGGAAACACCATATATTTT. The chain recombines TRBV5-1 with TRBJ1-3; D unresolved. The CDR3 totals 16 residues. In germline, CDR1 is SGHRS, CDR2 YFSETQ. The V and J ends lost 3 bases and 0 bases respectively, with 13 bases between them.

V and J are TRBV5-4 and TRBJ1-4, with TRBD1 as a possible D gene (6 bases). The V end lost 3 bases, the J end lost 4 bases, and 10 bases lay between the germline ends. CDR3 length: 14 amino acids. The germline gives CDR1 SGHNT, CDR2 YYREEE (reference sequence). CDR3 in amino acids: CASSSQGGNEKLFF. The CDR3 DNA follows: TGTGCCAGCAGCTCACAGGGAGGTAATGAAAAACTGTTTTTT.

V and J are TRBV28 and TRBJ1-4; D not resolved. Germline V gene data show CDR1 as MDHEN and CDR2 as SYDVKM. Trimming shortened V by 6 bases and J by 5 bases, and 16 bases separated the two germline ends. The CDR3 runs to 15 residues. The chain's CDR3 is CASRAPTRQNEKLFF. CDR3 nucleotide sequence: TGTGCCAGCAGAGCTCCGACACGGCAAAATGAAAAACTGTTTTTT.

This chain joins TRBV7-3 and TRBJ2-5, with D possibly being TRBD1 (6 bases). This CDR3 is built from 9 residues. Per the germline V gene, CDR1 is SGHTA and CDR2 is FQGTGA. Deletions cut 11 bases from V and 9 bases from J, with 10 bases between. Here the CDR3 DNA reads TGTGCCCAGGGGTCTCCCCAGTACTTC. This gives the protein CAQGSPQYF.

This clone was recorded only once. This chain connects TRBV10-3 to TRBJ2-7; 8 bases line up with TRBD2. Germline values: CDR1 ENHRY, CDR2 SYGVKD. The CDR3 is made up of 12 amino acids. The ends lost 6 bases at V and 2 bases at J; junction bases unmatched: 0. CDR3: CAIRGLAYEQYF. CDR3 bases: TGTGCCATCAGGGGACTAGCCTACGAGCAGTACTTC.